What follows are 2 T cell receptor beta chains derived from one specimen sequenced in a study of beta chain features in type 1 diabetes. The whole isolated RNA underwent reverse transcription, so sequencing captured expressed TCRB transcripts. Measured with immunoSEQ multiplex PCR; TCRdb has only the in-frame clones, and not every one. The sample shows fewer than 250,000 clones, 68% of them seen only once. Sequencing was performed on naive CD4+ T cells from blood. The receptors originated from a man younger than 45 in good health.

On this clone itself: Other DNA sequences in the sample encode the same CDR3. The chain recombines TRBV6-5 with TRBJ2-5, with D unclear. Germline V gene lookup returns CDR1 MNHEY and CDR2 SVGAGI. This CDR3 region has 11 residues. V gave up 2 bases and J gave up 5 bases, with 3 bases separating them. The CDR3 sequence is CASSYGETQYF. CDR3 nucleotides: TGTGCCAGCAGTTACGGCGAGACCCAGTACTTC.

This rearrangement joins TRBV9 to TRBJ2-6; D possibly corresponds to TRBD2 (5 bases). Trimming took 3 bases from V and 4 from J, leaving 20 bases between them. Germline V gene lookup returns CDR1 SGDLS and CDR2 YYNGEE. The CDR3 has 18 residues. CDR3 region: CASSAPLGPREGANVLTF. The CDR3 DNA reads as TGTGCCAGCAGCGCCCCTTTAGGTCCCCGGGAAGGGGCCAACGTCCTGACTTTC.